The present entry profiles one TCR beta chain with its context. The table came from immunoSEQ multiplex PCR; TCRdb's copy has only in-frame clones and leaves some out. The data hold about 170,000 clones, with 85% to 90% observed a single time. This sample is part of a study of blood T cell repertoires in COVID-19. This CDR3 has 16 amino acids. V lost 3 bases, J lost 2 bases, and 13 bases lay in between. CDR1 and CDR2 (germline): LNHDA, SQIVND (reference sequence). The source of this sequence is a young man with active or convalescent COVID-19. The sequencing input was peripheral blood. The V and J genes are TRBV19 and TRBJ2-2; D may be TRBD1 (5 bases). The CDR3 bases are TGTGCCAGTAGTATCTATCAGGGCTCCAACACCGGGGAGCTGTTTTTT. It is translated as CASSIYQGSNTGELFF.